This TCR beta chain was profiled in a study of read filtering for tumor transcriptome and immune sequencing. Overall study findings and caveats: Even smaller IR-seq throughput identified most shared clonotypes.

At the time of active disease, bone marrow was collected from every patient. With respect to this clonotype: The antigen is not known.

From 300 to 450 ng of RNA, a library with molecular barcoded alpha/delta and beta/gamma adaptors was made. TCRdb reprocessed the reads via MiXCR and lists one record per CDR3 protein. The sample has approximately 65,000 distinct CDR3 sequences, approximately 14% seen once. The source of this sequence is a donor aged 40 or over with multiple myeloma. Material: a population of CD138-negative cells sorted from bone marrow.

The CDR3 protein is CSPFLRNTGELFF. In nucleotides, the CDR3 is TGCAGCCCCTTTCTGAGGAACACCGGGGAGCTGTTTTTT. The rearrangement links TRBV29-1 to TRBJ2-2; D gene unclear. The CDR3 length is 13 residues. Trimming removed 8 bases from V and 1 base from J, with 11 bases in between. Per germline, CDR1 SQVTM and CDR2 ANQGSEA.